This T cell receptor beta chain is drawn from a study of CD8 T cells in Susac syndrome. The V gene end was trimmed by 1 base and the J gene end by 0 bases; junction bases not matched to a gene: 3. This CDR3 region has 15 residues. The germline V gene has CDR1 DFQATT and CDR2 SNEGSKA (reference sequence). It was with random hexamers that about 0.45 to 1 ug RNA was reverse transcribed. immunoSEQ multiplex PCR amplified TCR beta CDR3 across 54 Vbeta, 13 Jbeta. TCRdb reanalysed the immunoSEQ multiplex PCR reads using MiXCR and keeps one entry per CDR3 protein. The data hold tens of thousands of distinct CDR3 sequences, with nearly 96% observed a single time.

The sample taken for sequencing was CD4+ T cells from PBMCs. This receptor was obtained from a human donor with multiple sclerosis. The chain links TRBV20-1 to TRBJ2-3; TRBD2 agrees at 8 bases. This CDR3 is CSARGLATSTDTQYF. The CDR3, as DNA: TGCAGTGCTAGAGGACTAGCGACCAGCACAGATACGCAGTATTTT.